One sample yielded the 32 T cell receptor beta chains listed below, sequenced in a study of OX40 agonist ivuxolimab in advanced cancers. TCRdb keeps only in-frame clones here, not all; method: immunoSEQ multiplex PCR. The table includes 10,000 or so clones, about three quarters detected once. The material was CD4+ or CD8+ T cells sorted from blood, obtained in a trial of the OX40 agonist ivuxolimab. These receptors were collected from an adult with an advanced solid tumor such as melanoma, head and neck, liver or kidney cancer.

This clone turned up a few times. The chain joins TRBV6-5 to TRBJ2-1, with TRBD2 identical over 9 bases. This CDR3 is built from 15 residues. V shed 6 bases, J shed 4 bases, and the junction held 7 bases outside the gene matches. The germline V gene has CDR1 MNHEY and CDR2 SVGAGI. The CDR3: CASRDTLAGYNEQFF. The CDR3 region has the DNA TGTGCCAGCAGAGATACTCTAGCGGGATACAATGAGCAGTTCTTC.

J is TRBJ1-5 and V is TRBV27; D is undetermined. With 0 bases removed from V and 0 bases from J, the gap between germline ends came to 3 bases. This CDR3 comprises 14 residues. Germline V gene sequence: CDR1 MNHEY, CDR2 SMNVEV (reference sequence). DNA of the CDR3: TGTGCCAGCAGTTTATCTGGTAGCAATCAGCCCCAGCATTTT. Residues: CASSLSGSNQPQHF.

The chain employs TRBV6-6 and TRBJ2-2; no firm D call. Germline values: CDR1 MNHNY, CDR2 SVGAGI (reference sequence). Trimming took off 1 base at V and 4 bases at J, with 4 bases between the two ends. This CDR3 has 13 amino acids. The CDR3 region is CASSYLGTGELFF. In DNA, the CDR3 is TGTGCCAGCAGTTACTTAGGCACCGGGGAGCTGTTTTTT.

This clone was seen a handful of times. The chain links TRBV13 to TRBJ1-2; D gene unclear. The CDR3 extends over 14 amino acids. V lost 1 base, J lost 6 bases, and 12 bases lay in between. Germline V gene sequence: CDR1 PRHDT, CDR2 FYEKMQ (reference sequence). CDR3 sequence: CASSLEPRTDGYTF. The CDR3 region has the DNA TGTGCCAGCAGCTTAGAACCACGGACCGATGGCTACACCTTC.

V gene TRBV7-8 combines with J gene TRBJ2-3; D is perhaps TRBD1 or TRBD2 (5 bases each). CDR1 is SGHVS and CDR2 is FQNEAQ in the germline V gene. The CDR3 length is 13 residues. Trimming removed 10 bases at V and 2 bases at J, with 13 bases between. This CDR3 is CATPEGPTDTQYF. The CDR3 DNA reads TGTGCCACCCCAGAGGGGCCCACAGATACGCAGTATTTT.

This clone was observed a single time. The rearrangement uses TRBV11-2 and TRBJ2-1; D is uncertain. Germline assignment: CDR1 SGHAT and CDR2 FQNNGV. The V end lost 0 bases, the J end lost 0 bases, and 6 bases lay between the germline ends. The length of the CDR3 is 15 residues. The CDR3 DNA reads TGTGCCAGCAGCTTAGAAGCCGGCTCCTACAATGAGCAGTTCTTC. Translation gives CASSLEAGSYNEQFF. Full variable domain (outside the CDR3, taken from reference TRBV11-2 and TRBJ2-1): EAGVAQSPRYKIIEKRQSVAFWCNPISGHATLYWYQQILGQGPKLLIQFQNNGVVDDSQLPKDRFSAERLKGVDSTLKIQPAKLEDSAVYLCASSLEAGSYNEQFFGPGTRLTVL.

This clone occurred a few times. V and J are TRBV6-1 and TRBJ2-1; possible D gene TRBD2, 6 bases. In germline, CDR1 is MNHNS, CDR2 SASEGT. This CDR3 contains 13 residues. Trimming took off 3 bases at V and 7 bases at J, with 10 bases between the two ends. The DNA for the CDR3 is TGTGCCAGCAGTGAGTGGAGGGCAAATGAGCAGTTCTTC. Its protein is CASSEWRANEQFF.

The chain uses TRBV9 and TRBJ1-2; a weak D match, TRBD1 (5 bases). Germline assignment: CDR1 SGDLS and CDR2 YYNGEE. The CDR3 covers 13 residues. Trimming removed 6 bases at V and 6 bases at J, with 15 bases between. The CDR3, as DNA: TGTGCCAGCAACTCTCATCACAGGCATGGCTACACCTTC. Its protein product is CASNSHHRHGYTF.

V and J are TRBV7-9 and TRBJ2-1, with a weak D call TRBD1 (7 bases). The germline V gene encodes CDR1 SEHNR and CDR2 FQNEAQ (reference sequence). The CDR3 is 16 amino acids. Trimming removed 5 bases at V and 3 bases at J, with 17 bases between. CDR3 DNA sequence: TGTGCCAGCAGCCCAGCGGAGGGGGCGAGCTACAATGAGCAGTTCTTC. Translating it yields CASSPAEGASYNEQFF.

The chain recombines TRBV14 with TRBJ2-2; D is perhaps TRBD1 or TRBD2 (5 bases each). The germline V gene has CDR1 SGHDN and CDR2 FVKESK. The V gene lost 0 bases and the J gene lost 6 bases, with 11 bases spanning the gap. This CDR3 spans 15 amino acids. Here the CDR3 reads CASSQDSRDAGELFF. The CDR3 DNA is TGTGCCAGCAGCCAAGATAGCAGGGACGCCGGGGAGCTGTTTTTT. The complete variable domain, with remaining parts taken from reference TRBV14 and TRBJ2-2, reads EAGVTQFPSHSVIEKGQTVTLRCDPISGHDNLYWYRRVMGKEIKFLLHFVKESKQDESGMPNNRFLAERTGGTYSTLKVQPAELEDSGVYFCASSQDSRDAGELFFGEGSRLTVL.

This chain connects TRBV7-9 to TRBJ1-6, with 7 nucleotides matching TRBD1. The ends lost 1 base at V and 8 bases at J; junction bases unmatched: 5. The CDR3 length is 15 residues. Germline V gene lookup returns CDR1 SEHNR and CDR2 FQNEAQ (reference sequence). CDR3 nucleotides: TGTGCCAGCAGCTTAGTTTTGCAGGGGGATTCACCCCTCCACTTT. Translating gives CASSLVLQGDSPLHF.

The gene calls are TRBV11-2 and TRBJ2-5; D may correspond to TRBD1 or TRBD2 (5 bases each). CDR3 length equals 15 residues. Trimming left V 1 base short and J 3 bases short, with 12 bases between. Looked up from germline, CDR1 is SGHAT and CDR2 is FQNNGV. The DNA of the CDR3 is TGTGCCAGCAGCTTAGCTTGGGGGAAGGAAGAGACCCAGTACTTC. This sequence encodes CASSLAWGKEETQYF.

The chain employs TRBV6-6 and TRBJ1-1; the D gene is possibly TRBD1 (5 bases). Germline CDR1 and CDR2: MNHNY and SVGAGI (reference sequence). V was trimmed by 5 bases and J by 4 bases, leaving 14 bases between them. This CDR3 region has 14 residues. The CDR3 protein is CASSRGTGSTEAFF. The CDR3 DNA is TGTGCCAGCAGTAGAGGGACCGGAAGCACTGAAGCTTTCTTT.

This chain joins TRBV13 and TRBJ1-1; the D gene is possibly TRBD1 (6 bases). The V and J ends lost 0 bases and 7 bases respectively, with 18 bases between them. From germline, CDR1 is PRHDT and CDR2 FYEKMQ (reference sequence). There are 16 residues in the CDR3. CDR3 bases: TGTGCCAGCAGCTTAGGGACAGGAGGTATCCCGGTTGAAGCTTTCTTT. It codes for CASSLGTGGIPVEAFF.

This chain links TRBV6-1 with TRBJ1-2; D may be TRBD1 (6 bases). The CDR3 runs to 15 residues. The V gene lost 0 bases and the J gene lost 2 bases, with 10 bases spanning the gap. Germline lookup yields CDR1 MNHNS and CDR2 SASEGT. The CDR3 reads CASSEARGGNYGYTF. The DNA for the CDR3 is TGTGCCAGCAGTGAAGCAAGGGGGGGGAACTATGGCTACACCTTC.

The chain is built from TRBV4-3 and TRBJ1-5, with 8 bases identical to TRBD1. The CDR3 loop spans 16 amino acids. The germline CDR1 and CDR2 sequences are LGHNA and YSLEER. The V and J ends lost 2 bases and 2 bases, in that order; junction bases with no gene match: 5. CDR3: CASSQSLGQGNQPQHF. CDR3 nucleotide sequence: TGCGCCAGCAGCCAATCGTTGGGACAGGGCAATCAGCCCCAGCATTTT.

V usage is TRBV4-1 and J usage is TRBJ1-1; TRBD1 agrees at 7 bases. With V trimmed by 2 bases and J by 5 bases, 5 bases remained unmatched. Per germline, CDR1 MGHRA and CDR2 YSYEKL. The length of the CDR3 is 14 residues. CDR3 protein: CASSQQGGRTEAFF. In nucleotides, the CDR3 is TGCGCCAGCAGCCAACAAGGGGGCAGGACTGAAGCTTTCTTT.

The chain is built from TRBV10-3 and TRBJ2-3, with 12 bases identical to TRBD1. V was pared by 0 bases and J by 2 bases, with 6 bases of the junction left unmatched. The length of the CDR3 is 18 residues. Germline assignment: CDR1 ENHRY and CDR2 SYGVKD. The CDR3 DNA reads TGTGCCATCAGTGAGTCGAGAATGGGACAGGGGGCCACAGATACGCAGTATTTT. Its protein is CAISESRMGQGATDTQYF.

This chain connects TRBV6-4 to TRBJ2-3; 7 nucleotides line up with TRBD1. The germline gives CDR1 MRHNA, CDR2 SNTAGT. The length of the CDR3 is 16 residues. V shed 6 bases and J 3 bases; nucleotides not matched to a gene: 12. The CDR3 bases are TGTGCCAGCAGCTTAAAACAGGGGAGCCCAACAGATACGCAGTATTTT. This translates into CASSLKQGSPTDTQYF.

This clone is deemed large. The chain uses TRBV28 and TRBJ2-7; no clear D gene. The CDR3 is made up of 12 amino acids. Trimming shortened V by 3 bases and J by 3 bases, and 6 bases separated the two germline ends. CDR1 and CDR2 (germline): MDHEN, SYDVKM. The CDR3 reads CASSLIFYEQYF. The CDR3 coding sequence is TGTGCCAGCAGTTTGATATTCTACGAGCAGTACTTC. Filled out from reference TRBV28 and TRBJ2-7, the complete variable domain reads DVKVTQSSRYLVKRTGEKVFLECVQDMDHENMFWYRQDPGLGLRLIYFSYDVKMKEKGDIPEGYSVSREKKERFSLILESASTNQTSMYLCASSLIFYEQYFGPGTRLTVT.

V gene TRBV6-5 combines with J gene TRBJ2-7; D may be TRBD1 (5 bases). Germline-derived CDR1 and CDR2 are MNHEY and SVGAGI. The CDR3 totals 13 residues. Trimming took off 4 bases at V and 2 bases at J, with 9 bases between the two ends. The CDR3 here is CASSLTGTYEQYV. Here the CDR3 DNA reads TGTGCCAGCAGTTTAACAGGTACCTACGAGCAGTACGTC.

The rearrangement joins TRBV5-1 to TRBJ1-5; maybe TRBD1 (5 bases). V was pared by 0 bases and J by 1 base, with 11 bases between. CDR1 is SGHRS, CDR2 YFSETQ, per germline. The CDR3 is made up of 16 amino acids. CDR3 nucleotides: TGCGCCAGCAGCTTGGCGCCGGGGGAGAGCAATCAGCCCCAGCATTTT. Protein sequence: CASSLAPGESNQPQHF.

This clone appeared a single time. V is TRBV6-1 and J is TRBJ1-6, with D uncertain. With 4 bases removed from V and 5 bases from J, the gap between germline ends came to 9 bases. Per the germline V gene, CDR1 is MNHNS and CDR2 is SASEGT. This CDR3 region has 14 residues. The CDR3 bases are TGTGCCAGCAGTGTGGGCGGGGATAATTCACCCCTCCACTTT. Amino acid sequence: CASSVGGDNSPLHF.

The chain combines TRBV7-2 with TRBJ2-2; D is unclear. This CDR3 has 14 amino acids. Looked up from germline, CDR1 is SGHTA and CDR2 is FQGNSA. Trimming shortened V by 0 bases and J by 4 bases, and 6 bases separated the two germline ends. CDR3 protein: CASSLADFTGELFF. CDR3 nucleotides: TGTGCCAGCAGCTTAGCCGACTTCACCGGGGAGCTGTTTTTT.

Turning to this clone: A much bigger clone sits one base away, suggesting this may be a read error. The sample has other DNA sequences that encode this CDR3 too. This sequence joins TRBV28 and TRBJ1-2; D is unresolved. CDR3 length: 12 residues. Trimming removed 2 bases from V and 6 bases from J, with 7 bases in between. The germline gives CDR1 MDHEN, CDR2 SYDVKM. DNA of the CDR3: TGTGCCAGCAGTTTAGGGGTCCATGGCTACACCTTC. Protein: CASSLGVHGYTF.

The rearrangement joins TRBV5-6 to TRBJ2-4, with no clear D. V was cut by 9 bases and J by 1 base, with 20 bases left in between. The germline gives CDR1 SGHDT, CDR2 YYEEEE. CDR3 length: 16 residues. This chain's CDR3 is CANYSRHPEAKNIQYF. CDR3 nucleotide sequence: TGTGCCAACTATTCCCGCCACCCGGAGGCCAAAAACATTCAGTACTTC.

The V and J genes are TRBV27 and TRBJ2-3; 11 positions agree with TRBD1. V gave up 0 bases and J gave up 5 bases; unmatched junction bases: 1. Germline lookup yields CDR1 MNHEY and CDR2 SMNVEV (reference sequence). The CDR3 runs 15 residues. CDR3 sequence: CASSLSGTGGDTQYF. CDR3 nucleotides: TGTGCCAGCAGTTTATCGGGGACAGGGGGAGATACGCAGTATTTT.

The V and J genes are TRBV7-8 and TRBJ2-1; D is possibly TRBD2 (5 bases). V gave up 8 bases and J gave up 8 bases, with 19 bases separating them. The CDR3 sequence is 14 residues long. Germline loops: CDR1 SGHVS, CDR2 FQNEAQ. The DNA of the CDR3 is TGTGCCAGCTCCCCGGACTTAAATAGGGATGAGCAGTTCTTC. This encodes CASSPDLNRDEQFF.

The genes are TRBV9 and TRBJ2-2; either TRBD1 or TRBD2 may supply D (6 bases each). CDR3 length: 18 residues. V lost 0 bases, J lost 3 bases, and 18 bases lay in between. CDR1 and CDR2 from the germline V gene are SGDLS and YYNGEE. The CDR3 protein is CASSVVGLRGPDTGELFF. CDR3 sequence (DNA): TGTGCCAGCAGCGTAGTCGGCCTACGGGGGCCGGACACCGGGGAGCTGTTTTTT. The whole variable domain, remainder taken from reference TRBV9 and TRBJ2-2, is DSGVTQTPKHLITATGQRVTLRCSPRSGDLSVYWYQQSLDQGLQFLIQYYNGEERAKGNILERFSAQQFPDLHSELNLSSLELGDSALYFCASSVVGLRGPDTGELFFGEGSRLTVL.

This clone is labeled medium-sized. The chain joins TRBV2 to TRBJ1-4; the D is unclear. Germline V gene lookup returns CDR1 SNHLY and CDR2 FYNNEI. Deletions cut 6 bases from V and 8 bases from J, with 19 bases between. The CDR3 covers 15 residues. The CDR3 sequence: CASRMIVDRREKLFF. The CDR3 DNA sequence: TGTGCCAGCAGGATGATTGTGGACCGGCGGGAAAAACTGTTTTTT.

The chain combines TRBV2 with TRBJ2-7; 7 bases agree with TRBD1. CDR1 SNHLY and CDR2 FYNNEI come from the germline V gene. V dropped 5 bases and J dropped 3; count of bases not matched to a gene: 10. The CDR3 runs 15 residues. The CDR3 region is CASSSHSTGSYEQYF. CDR3 sequence (DNA): TGTGCCAGCAGTTCCCACTCGACAGGGAGCTACGAGCAGTACTTC.

V usage is TRBV10-2 and J usage is TRBJ1-1, with D tentatively TRBD1 (6 bases). This CDR3 region has 14 residues. V dropped 6 bases and J dropped 3 bases, with 14 bases sitting between them. Germline lookup yields CDR1 WSHSY and CDR2 SAAADI. DNA of the CDR3: TGCGCCAGCAGGAGGGGGGGTAGGTACACTGAAGCTTTCTTT. Translated: CASRRGGRYTEAFF.